This T cell receptor (beta chain) was obtained from a study of blood T cell repertoires in COVID-19 (dated by TCRdb to about 2020). In terms of the full investigation: Samples from collaborators originated in the United States, Italy and Spain and spanned both the acute and convalescent phases of COVID-19. The material from the prospective study consisted of cDNA or gDNA derived from T cells, B-cell-depleted T cells, or PBMCs. Deeply sampled blood TCRbeta repertoires from subjects exposed to, actively infected with, or recovered from COVID-19 were included in the dataset. The repertoires were released in a freely available public database intended as a resource for research on the immune response to SARS-CoV-2. The samples were drawn from the first 160 participants of the ongoing ImmuneRACE study and from over a thousand subjects provided by 6 global collaborators. Nearly every sample came with metadata listing a de-identified subject ID, COVID-19 status, age in years and sex. Where available, HLA class I and class II types were taken from metadata supplied by the sample provider and were not determined by assay-based typing.

Results the study describes overall, beyond this receptor: Clinical and demographic metadata were provided uncurated, with the amount varying by source and participant.

Reading from cysteine to phenylalanine, the CDR3 counts 16 amino acids. The only DNA kept is the CDR3, 48 bases in frame from the first base. As encoded in the germline V gene, CDR1 is MNHNS while CDR2 is SASEGT. V drops 4 bases and J drops 1 base, leaving 16 bases in between. Collaborating institutions collected whole blood in K2EDTA tubes following their own protocols. Collaborator samples were shipped for TCRbeta analysis as frozen whole blood, isolated PBMCs, or DNA extracted from either sample type. The immunoSEQ Assay, a bias-controlled multiplex PCR, was used to amplify TCRbeta CDR3 regions from genomic DNA. Processing in the source paper ran as follows. Within the assay, amplification of reference gene primers was used to estimate how many nucleated cells each sample contained. To quantify the absolute abundance of each unique TCRbeta CDR3 rearrangement, sequence reads were collapsed and filtered. Productive Simpson clonality was computed per sample as the square root of Simpson's diversity index over productive rearrangements. TCRdb re-hosts the immuneACCESS table, in-frame sequences only. Its copies lack some clones; in the studies checked, an unresolved V gene accounts for under half of them, and the cause for the rest is not known. The D gene and trimming were derived from the DNA, and the V and J assignments and clone size from that table. The sample profile shows roughly 150,000 clones; roughly 89% of them were found once. The ten largest clones add up to about 5% of the sample.

About this clone: Its antigen is still unknown. No quality values exist for individual bases; no much larger clone is one base distant.

The rearrangement combines TRBV6-1 with TRBJ2-5; matching of 7 bases hints at TRBD2 as the D gene. The sequencing input was peripheral blood. This sequence was found in a human donor in a cohort sampled during active COVID-19. The nucleotide sequence is TGTGCCAGCAGTGCTCGGGCGGGGGCATCCCAAGAGACCCAGTACTTC. It translates to CASSARAGASQETQYF.